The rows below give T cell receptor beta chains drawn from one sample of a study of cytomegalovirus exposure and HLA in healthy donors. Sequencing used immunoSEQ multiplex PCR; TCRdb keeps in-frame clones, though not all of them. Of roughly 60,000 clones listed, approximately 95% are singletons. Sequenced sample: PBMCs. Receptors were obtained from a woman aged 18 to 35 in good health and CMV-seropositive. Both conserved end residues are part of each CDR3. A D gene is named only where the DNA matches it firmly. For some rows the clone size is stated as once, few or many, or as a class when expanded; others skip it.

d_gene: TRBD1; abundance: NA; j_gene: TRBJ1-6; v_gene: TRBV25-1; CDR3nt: TGTGCCAGCAGTATGGGGACAGCTAATTCACCCCTCCACTTT; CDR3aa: CASSMGTANSPLHF
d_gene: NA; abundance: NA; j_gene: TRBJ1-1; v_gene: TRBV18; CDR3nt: TGTGCCAGCTCACAGAGCAGGGCCGAAATGAGTGGCACTGAAGCTTTCTTT; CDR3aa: CASSQSRAEMSGTEAFF
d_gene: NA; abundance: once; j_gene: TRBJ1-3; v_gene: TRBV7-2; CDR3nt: TGTGCCAGCAGCCCACCGGGGGGGGGAATAAACACCATATATTTT; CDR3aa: CASSPPGGGINTIYF
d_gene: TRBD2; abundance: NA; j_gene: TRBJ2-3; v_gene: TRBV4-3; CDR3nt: TGCGCCAGCAGCCAAGGGACTAGCGGGGGCCGTACAGATACGCAGTATTTT; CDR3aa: CASSQGTSGGRTDTQYF
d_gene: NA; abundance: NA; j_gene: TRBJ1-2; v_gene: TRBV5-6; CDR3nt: TGTGCCAGCAGCCACCGGGGAGGGGATGGCTACACCTTC; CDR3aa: CASSHRGGDGYTF
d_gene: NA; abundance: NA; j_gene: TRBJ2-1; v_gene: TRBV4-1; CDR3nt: TGCGCCAGCAGCCAAGGAACAGGGTCGGTTGAGCAGTTCTTC; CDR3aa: CASSQGTGSVEQFF
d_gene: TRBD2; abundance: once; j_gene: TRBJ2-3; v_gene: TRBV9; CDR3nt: TGTGCCAGCAGCGTAGTAACTAGCGGGTGGAACACAGATACGCAGTATTTT; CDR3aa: CASSVVTSGWNTDTQYF
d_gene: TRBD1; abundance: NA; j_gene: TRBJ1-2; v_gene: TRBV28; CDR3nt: TGTGCCAGTACGACAGGGACTTACAGGGGCTACACCTTC; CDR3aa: CASTTGTYRGYTF
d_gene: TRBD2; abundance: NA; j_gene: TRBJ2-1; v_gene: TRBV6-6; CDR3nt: TGTGCCAGCAGTTACTCTGTGGCGGGAGGGCCAGATGAGCAGTTCTTC; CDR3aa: CASSYSVAGGPDEQFF
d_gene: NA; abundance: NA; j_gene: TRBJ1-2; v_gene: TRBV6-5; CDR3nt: TGTGCCAGCAGTTACTCGAGGGGGTATGGCTACACCTTC; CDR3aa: CASSYSRGYGYTF
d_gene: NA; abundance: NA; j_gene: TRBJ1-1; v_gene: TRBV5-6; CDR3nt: TGTGCCAGCAGCCTCACAGGGACAGCTTTCTTT; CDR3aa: CASSLTGTAFF
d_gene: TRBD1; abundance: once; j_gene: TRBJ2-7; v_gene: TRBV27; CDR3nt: TGTGCCAGCAGTTTGGGGACAGGGTCCTACGAGCAGTACTTC; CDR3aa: CASSLGTGSYEQYF
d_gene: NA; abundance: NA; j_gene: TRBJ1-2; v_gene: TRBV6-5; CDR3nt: TGTGCCAGCAGTTACTCGTGGCAGGGGAACTATGGCTACACCTTC; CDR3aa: CASSYSWQGNYGYTF
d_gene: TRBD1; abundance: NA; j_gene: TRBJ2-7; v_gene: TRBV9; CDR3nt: TGTGCCAGCAGTTCCGGGACAGGGCCCTACGAGCAGTACTTC; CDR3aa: CASSSGTGPYEQYF
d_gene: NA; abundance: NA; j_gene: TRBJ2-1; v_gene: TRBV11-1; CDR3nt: TGTGCCAGCAGCTTATGGCGGCTTCACAATGAGCAGTTCTTC; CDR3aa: CASSLWRLHNEQFF
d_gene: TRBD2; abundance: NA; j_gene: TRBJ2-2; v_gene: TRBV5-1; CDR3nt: TGCGCCAGTCAAAAGGGAGCGGGAGGGGTGACCGGGGAGCTGTTTTTT; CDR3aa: CASQKGAGGVTGELFF
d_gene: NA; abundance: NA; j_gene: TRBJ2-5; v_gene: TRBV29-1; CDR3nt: TGCAGCGCCGCCGCAGTAGGGAGCATCGAGACCCAGTACTTC; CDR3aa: CSAAAVGSIETQYF
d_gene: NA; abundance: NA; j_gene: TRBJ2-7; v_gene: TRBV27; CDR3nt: TGTGCCAGCAGTCAGCGACAGGGAGGCTACGAGCAGTACTTC; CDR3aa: CASSQRQGGYEQYF
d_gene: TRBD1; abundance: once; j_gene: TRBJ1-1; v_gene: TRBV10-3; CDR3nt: TGTGCCATCAGGGGACAGGGGTTTAACACTGAAGCTTTCTTT; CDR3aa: CAIRGQGFNTEAFF
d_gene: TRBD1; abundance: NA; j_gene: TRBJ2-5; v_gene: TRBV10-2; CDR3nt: TGCGCCAGCAGACTCAAATTGGGACAGGGAGTTGAGACCCAGTACTTC; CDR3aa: CASRLKLGQGVETQYF
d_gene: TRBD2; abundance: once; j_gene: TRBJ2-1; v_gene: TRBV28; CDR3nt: TGTGCCAGCAGTTTCCCCCGCGGGAGGGCCACGTATGAGCAGTTCTTC; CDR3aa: CASSFPRGRATYEQFF
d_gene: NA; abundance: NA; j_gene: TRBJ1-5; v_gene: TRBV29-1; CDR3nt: TGCAGCGTTGGGGGAGATCAGCCCCAGCATTTT; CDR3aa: CSVGGDQPQHF
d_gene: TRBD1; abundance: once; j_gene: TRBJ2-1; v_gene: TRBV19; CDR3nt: TGTGCCAGTAGTATAGGGACAGGGGGCCTTTACAATGAGCAGTTCTTC; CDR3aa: CASSIGTGGLYNEQFF
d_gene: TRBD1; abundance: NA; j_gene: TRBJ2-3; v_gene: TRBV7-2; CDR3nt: TGTGCCGGATCACAGGGGGAAAAAGATACGCAGTATTTT; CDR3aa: CAGSQGEKDTQYF
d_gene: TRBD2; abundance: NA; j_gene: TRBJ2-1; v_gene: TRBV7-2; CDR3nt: TGTGCCAGCAGCTTAGCGCGGGCAGCGGGGGGGCGTAATGAGCAGTTCTTC; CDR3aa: CASSLARAAGGRNEQFF
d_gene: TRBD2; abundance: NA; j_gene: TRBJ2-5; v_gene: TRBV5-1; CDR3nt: TGCGCCAGCAGCTTGTCGGGGGGGCAGGAGGTAGAGACCCAGTACTTC; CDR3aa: CASSLSGGQEVETQYF
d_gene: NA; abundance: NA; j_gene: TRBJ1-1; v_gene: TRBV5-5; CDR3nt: TGTGCCAGCAGCCCGGTCCGGAACACTGAAGCTTTCTTT; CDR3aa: CASSPVRNTEAFF
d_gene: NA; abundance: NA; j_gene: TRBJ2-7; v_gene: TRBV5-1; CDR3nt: TGCGCCAGCAGCTTTGGGGGCGCAGGCTACGAGCAGTACTTC; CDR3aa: CASSFGGAGYEQYF
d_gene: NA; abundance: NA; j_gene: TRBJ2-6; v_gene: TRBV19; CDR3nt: TGTGCCAGTATCCCGACACGGGGTGGGGCCAACGTCCTGACTTTC; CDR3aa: CASIPTRGGANVLTF
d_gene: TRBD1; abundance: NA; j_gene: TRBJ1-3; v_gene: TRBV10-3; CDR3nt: TGTGCCATCAGACTGACAGGGGGGAACACCATATATTTT; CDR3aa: CAIRLTGGNTIYF
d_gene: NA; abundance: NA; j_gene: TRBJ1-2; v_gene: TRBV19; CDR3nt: TGTGCCAGTAGCGATTATCTGACCCGACAGGAGTATGGCTACACCTTC; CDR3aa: CASSDYLTRQEYGYTF